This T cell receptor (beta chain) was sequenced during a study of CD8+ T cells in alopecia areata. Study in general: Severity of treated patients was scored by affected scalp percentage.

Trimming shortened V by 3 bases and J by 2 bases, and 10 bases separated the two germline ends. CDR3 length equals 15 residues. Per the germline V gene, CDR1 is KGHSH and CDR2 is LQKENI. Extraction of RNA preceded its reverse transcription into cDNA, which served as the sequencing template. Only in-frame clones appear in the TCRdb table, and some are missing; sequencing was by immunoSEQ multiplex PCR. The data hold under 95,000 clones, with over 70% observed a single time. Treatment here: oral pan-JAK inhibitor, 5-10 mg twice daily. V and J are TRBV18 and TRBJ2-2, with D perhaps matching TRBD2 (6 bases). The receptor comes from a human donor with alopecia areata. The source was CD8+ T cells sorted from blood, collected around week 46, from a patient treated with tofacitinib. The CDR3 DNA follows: TGTGCCAGCTCACCCAAGGACTATAACACCGGGGAGCTGTTTTTT. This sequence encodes CASSPKDYNTGELFF.